This T cell receptor beta chain comes out of a study of blood T cell repertoires in COVID-19. Study information: There were acute and convalescent COVID-19 samples, and they came from the United States, Italy and Spain. Nucleic acid was either cDNA or gDNA, and it came from T cells, B-cell-depleted T cells, or PBMCs.

CDR3 length equals 15 residues. In the original analysis: It was from reference gene primer amplification that nucleated cell counts were estimated. Some clones are missing from TCRdb's copy, which holds only in-frame ones; the method was immunoSEQ multiplex PCR. V, J and clone size derive from that table, while D and trimming were established from the DNA sequence. The table records about 150,000 clones, 75% to 90% of them present only once. Sequenced input: peripheral blood. This sequence was found in a man between 65 and 85 years old with acute or convalescent COVID-19. The chain employs TRBV21-1 and TRBJ2-1; the table gives TRBD2 as D, unverified against the DNA. TRBV21-1 constitutes a pseudogene. The CDR3 coding sequence is TGTGCCAGCAGCAAATACCTTAGCGGTAGGTATGAGCAGTTCTTC. It specifies CASSKYLSGRYEQFF.